A selection of T cell receptor beta chains follows, all from one sample in a study of cytomegalovirus exposure and HLA in healthy donors. Here immunoSEQ multiplex PCR was the method, and the copy in TCRdb shows in-frame clones only, minus some. Of about 360,000 clones in the sample, about nine tenths were seen once. Material: PBMCs. These receptors came from a woman aged 18 to 35 in good health and CMV-seronegative. Each CDR3 is given with its conserved first and last residue. D genes are given only for firm matches. Where a row states a size, it is once, few, many or the class of an expanded clone; other rows omit it.

J gene: TRBJ1-1
clone size: .
D gene: .
V gene: TRBV28
CDR3 protein: CASRHQGVNTEAFF
CDR3 DNA: TGTGCCAGCAGACACCAGGGCGTGAACACTGAAGCTTTCTTT

J gene: TRBJ2-7
clone size: .
D gene: .
V gene: TRBV11-2
CDR3 protein: CASTPLGSYEQYF
CDR3 DNA: TGTGCCAGCACCCCCCTTGGTAGCTACGAGCAGTACTTC

J gene: TRBJ2-5
clone size: .
D gene: TRBD1
V gene: TRBV6-5
CDR3 protein: CASSTTGTGQETQYF
CDR3 DNA: TGTGCCAGCAGTACTACCGGGACAGGGCAAGAGACCCAGTACTTC

J gene: TRBJ1-4
clone size: .
D gene: TRBD1
V gene: TRBV7-6
CDR3 protein: CASSPFRPGGINEKLFF
CDR3 DNA: TGTGCCAGCAGCCCATTCCGGCCAGGGGGTATTAATGAAAAACTGTTTTTT

J gene: TRBJ2-7
clone size: .
D gene: TRBD2
V gene: TRBV5-1
CDR3 protein: CASRSGLGYQYF
CDR3 DNA: TGCGCCAGCAGGTCGGGACTAGGATACCAGTACTTC

J gene: TRBJ1-1
clone size: .
D gene: .
V gene: TRBV5-4
CDR3 protein: CASSLVGVQNTEAFF
CDR3 DNA: TGTGCCAGCAGCTTGGTCGGGGTGCAGAACACTGAAGCTTTCTTT

J gene: TRBJ1-1
clone size: .
D gene: .
V gene: TRBV5-1
CDR3 protein: CASSWAGNTEAFF
CDR3 DNA: TGCGCCAGCAGCTGGGCTGGGAACACTGAAGCTTTCTTT

J gene: TRBJ1-2
clone size: few
D gene: .
V gene: TRBV11-2
CDR3 protein: CASSLERGNYGYTF
CDR3 DNA: TGTGCCAGCAGCTTAGAGCGGGGTAACTATGGCTACACCTTC

J gene: TRBJ1-2
clone size: .
D gene: TRBD1
V gene: TRBV4-2
CDR3 protein: CASSQGQGAYGYTF
CDR3 DNA: TGTGCCAGCAGCCAAGGACAGGGGGCCTATGGCTACACCTTC

J gene: TRBJ2-5
clone size: .
D gene: TRBD2
V gene: TRBV27
CDR3 protein: CASQRWAGGQQETQYF
CDR3 DNA: TGTGCCAGCCAAAGGTGGGCGGGGGGGCAGCAAGAGACCCAGTACTTC

J gene: TRBJ1-2
clone size: .
D gene: TRBD1
V gene: TRBV5-4
CDR3 protein: CASSSGQGDYGYTF
CDR3 DNA: TGTGCCAGCAGCTCGGGACAGGGCGACTATGGCTACACCTTC

J gene: TRBJ2-7
clone size: .
D gene: TRBD1
V gene: TRBV15
CDR3 protein: CATSREGTGLRGSYEQYF
CDR3 DNA: TGTGCCACCAGCAGAGAGGGGACAGGCCTCCGAGGCTCCTACGAGCAGTACTTC

J gene: TRBJ1-5
clone size: few
D gene: .
V gene: TRBV15
CDR3 protein: CATSPPYQPQHF
CDR3 DNA: TGTGCCACCAGCCCTCCCTATCAGCCCCAGCATTTT

J gene: TRBJ1-1
clone size: .
D gene: .
V gene: TRBV4-1
CDR3 protein: CASSQETRTFFTEAFF
CDR3 DNA: TGCGCCAGCAGCCAAGAAACCCGTACTTTCTTCACTGAAGCTTTCTTT

J gene: TRBJ2-1
clone size: .
D gene: TRBD2
V gene: TRBV4-1
CDR3 protein: CASSRGSGEREQFF
CDR3 DNA: TGCGCCAGCAGCCGAGGAAGCGGGGAGCGTGAGCAGTTCTTC

J gene: TRBJ1-1
clone size: .
D gene: .
V gene: TRBV6-6
CDR3 protein: CASSSSGTGRRTEAFF
CDR3 DNA: TGTGCCAGCAGTTCCAGCGGAACAGGGCGCAGGACTGAAGCTTTCTTT

J gene: TRBJ2-6
clone size: .
D gene: .
V gene: TRBV6-5
CDR3 protein: CASSSVGANVLTF
CDR3 DNA: TGTGCCAGCAGTTCCGTTGGGGCCAACGTCCTGACTTTC

J gene: TRBJ2-3
clone size: .
D gene: TRBD1
V gene: TRBV7-9
CDR3 protein: CASSRGVGQGSTDTQYF
CDR3 DNA: TGTGCCAGCAGCAGGGGGGTGGGACAGGGTAGCACAGATACGCAGTATTTT

J gene: TRBJ2-5
clone size: .
D gene: TRBD1
V gene: TRBV29-1
CDR3 protein: CSVDRTGGARETQYF
CDR3 DNA: TGCAGCGTCGATCGGACAGGGGGCGCAAGGGAGACCCAGTACTTC

J gene: TRBJ2-7
clone size: .
D gene: .
V gene: TRBV19
CDR3 protein: CASSVREQAYEQYF
CDR3 DNA: TGTGCCAGTAGTGTCCGGGAGCAGGCCTACGAGCAGTACTTC

J gene: TRBJ2-7
clone size: .
D gene: TRBD2
V gene: TRBV27
CDR3 protein: CASSLAGAGYEQYF
CDR3 DNA: TGTGCCAGCAGTTTAGCGGGAGCAGGGTACGAGCAGTACTTC

J gene: TRBJ1-3
clone size: once
D gene: .
V gene: TRBV15
CDR3 protein: CATSRAQGNTIYF
CDR3 DNA: TGTGCCACCAGCAGAGCACAGGGAAACACCATATATTTT

J gene: TRBJ1-2
clone size: .
D gene: .
V gene: TRBV4-1
CDR3 protein: CASSQTDSLPGYTF
CDR3 DNA: TGCGCCAGCAGCCAAACGGACAGCCTACCCGGCTACACCTTC

J gene: TRBJ1-4
clone size: .
D gene: .
V gene: TRBV28
CDR3 protein: CASRRGGNNEKLFF
CDR3 DNA: TGTGCCAGCAGGCGAGGCGGGAATAATGAAAAACTGTTTTTT

J gene: TRBJ2-2
clone size: .
D gene: TRBD1
V gene: TRBV5-1
CDR3 protein: CASSLAGQPGELFF
CDR3 DNA: TGCGCCAGCAGCTTGGCGGGACAGCCCGGGGAGCTGTTTTTT

J gene: TRBJ1-1
clone size: .
D gene: TRBD1
V gene: TRBV5-1
CDR3 protein: CASSGGTGALNTEAFF
CDR3 DNA: TGCGCCAGCAGCGGGGGAACAGGGGCCTTGAACACTGAAGCTTTCTTT

J gene: TRBJ2-7
clone size: few
D gene: .
V gene: TRBV30
CDR3 protein: CAWTASQSFEQYF
CDR3 DNA: TGTGCCTGGACCGCTAGTCAATCTTTCGAGCAGTACTTC

J gene: TRBJ1-1
clone size: .
D gene: .
V gene: TRBV7-6
CDR3 protein: CASSKHARPGGGTEAFF
CDR3 DNA: TGTGCCAGCAGCAAACACGCAAGACCCGGTGGAGGTACTGAAGCTTTCTTT

J gene: TRBJ1-3
clone size: .
D gene: .
V gene: TRBV28
CDR3 protein: CASSEGGSGNTIYF
CDR3 DNA: TGTGCCAGTAGCGAAGGGGGATCTGGAAACACCATATATTTT

J gene: TRBJ1-2
clone size: .
D gene: TRBD1
V gene: TRBV10-1
CDR3 protein: CASSNYRDRGYTF
CDR3 DNA: TGCGCCAGCAGTAACTACCGGGACAGGGGCTACACCTTC